This T cell receptor beta chain was sequenced in a study of regulatory T cells in long-lasting Graves disease. Study conclusions and caveats: Persistent patients shared more public clonotypes (about 2,900) than new patients (under 1,000).

This clonotype was observed at least ten times. Its antigen remains unidentified. At one boundary the junction diverges from the germline segment, which might be a read error. Germline-derived CDR1 and CDR2 are SNHLY and FYNNEI. The CDR3 extends over 13 amino acids. Building the TCR beta libraries relied on iRepertoire HTBI primers, and CDR3 regions underwent Arm-PCR. Each CDR3 protein gets one entry after TCRdb re-called the multiplex PCR reads with MiXCR. This table has roughly 430,000 distinct CDR3 sequences, roughly a fifth appearing once. Stated time point: persistent/refractory GD, antithyroid drugs over 5 years with positive TRAb. PBMCs provided the RNA from which the TCR library was made. By American Thyroid Association guidelines, Graves' disease was diagnosed in the cohort.

This chain links TRBV2 with TRBJ2-7, with 13 bases lining up with TRBD2. The specimen comprised peripheral blood mononuclear cells (PBMCs), sampled when the disease was refractory, from a patient treated with antithyroid drugs. The sequence was obtained from a female donor with Graves disease. The CDR3 region has the DNA TGTGCCAGCAGGGGGGGACTAGCGGGATCCTTCCACTTC. Its protein product is CASRGGLAGSFHF.